These 27 T cell receptor beta chains were all obtained from the same sample, sequenced in a study of persistence of HIV-infected CD4 T cells. These receptors are not linked to any known antigen. Sequencing used immunoSEQ version 4 in survey mode. The data were produced by immunoSEQ multiplex PCR, yet TCRdb's version contains in-frame clones alone and is incomplete. The table has about 30,000 clones, roughly 82% seen once. The stimulus was lysate of CMV-infected fibroblasts, 8.5 to 10 ug/mL. CD40L/CD69 double-negative CD45RO-high memory CD4+ T cells were collected. This specimen consisted of CD4+ T cells sorted from PBMCs after 18-hour stimulation, obtained from a patient who received antiretroviral therapy. The receptor set was obtained from an adult man with HIV who was CMV-seropositive.

The CDR3 region is CASSPPGAANTEAFF. The DNA for the CDR3 is TGTGCCAGCAGTCCTCCAGGGGCGGCGAACACTGAAGCTTTCTTT. The chain links TRBV28 to TRBJ1-1; the D gene is possibly TRBD1 (6 bases). Germline V gene data show CDR1 as MDHEN and CDR2 as SYDVKM. This CDR3 comprises 15 residues. V lost 5 bases and J 1 base, leaving 14 bases between the germline ends.

The chain links TRBV30 to TRBJ1-5, with TRBD1 matching 7 bases. Per the germline V gene, CDR1 is GTSNPN and CDR2 is SVGIG (reference sequence). The junction had 3 bases not matched to a gene; V was cut back by 0 bases and J by 4 bases. CDR3 size: 14 residues. The CDR3 protein is CAWSVGRGNQPQHF. CDR3 sequence (DNA): TGTGCCTGGAGTGTCGGCAGGGGGAATCAGCCCCAGCATTTT.

The genes are TRBV3-1 (or the pseudogene TRBV3-2) and TRBJ2-3, with D maybe TRBD2 (5 bases). The CDR3 totals 15 residues. CDR1 is LGHDT, CDR2 YNNKEL, per germline (reference sequence). V was clipped by 2 bases and J by 4 bases, with 13 bases between them. The CDR3 sequence: CASSQSIPSSDTQYF. CDR3 DNA: TGTGCCAGCAGCCAATCAATCCCTAGCTCAGATACGCAGTATTTT.

J is TRBJ2-7 and V is TRBV6-5; D is unresolved. The germline V gene encodes CDR1 MNHEY and CDR2 SVGAGI. CDR3 length equals 14 residues. The germline V and J ends were trimmed by 0 bases and 6 bases, with 12 bases remaining between them. The CDR3 spells CASSYSRRASEQYF. The CDR3 region has the DNA TGTGCCAGCAGTTACTCGAGAAGAGCGTCCGAGCAGTACTTC.

The V gene is TRBV6-4, the J gene TRBJ2-3; 8 nucleotides align to TRBD1. Losses at the gene ends were 0 bases for V and 3 bases for J; bases not matched to a gene: 5. This CDR3 comprises 16 residues. Germline-derived CDR1 and CDR2 are MRHNA and SNTAGT. The CDR3 nucleotides read TGTGCCAGCAGTGACTCGGGGCAGGGGGCTACAGATACGCAGTATTTT. Encoded protein: CASSDSGQGATDTQYF.

This CDR3 is CASSPLGYEQYF. CDR3 bases: TGTGCCAGCAGTCCACTGGGCTACGAGCAGTACTTC. V usage is TRBV12-3 or TRBV12-4 and J usage is TRBJ2-7, with D hard to call. Trimming shortened V by 5 bases and J by 3 bases, and 8 bases separated the two germline ends. The CDR3 length is 12 residues.

The rearrangement joins TRBV24-1 to TRBJ2-1; D is ambiguous. V was pared by 1 base and J by 8 bases, with 8 bases between. CDR3 length equals 13 residues. Per the germline V gene, CDR1 is KGHDR and CDR2 is SFDVKD. CDR3 region: CATSDFTEDEQFF. The CDR3 DNA reads TGTGCCACCAGTGATTTTACCGAGGATGAGCAGTTCTTC.

This chain uses TRBV30 with TRBJ1-3; possibly TRBD1 for D (5 bases). CDR3 size: 16 residues. CDR1 and CDR2 from the germline V gene are GTSNPN and SVGIG (reference sequence). V was cut by 0 bases and J by 0 bases, with 12 bases left in between. In DNA form, the CDR3 reads TGTGCCTGGAGTGTAACCGGGGGGGTCTCTGGAAACACCATATATTTT. Translation gives CAWSVTGGVSGNTIYF. Drawing the rest from reference TRBV30 and TRBJ1-3, the complete variable domain is SQTIHQWPATLVQPVGSPLSLECTVEGTSNPNLYWYRQAAGRGLQLLFYSVGIGQISSEVPQNLSASRPQDRQFILSSKKLLLSDSGFYLCAWSVTGGVSGNTIYFGEGSWLTVV.

CDR3 nucleotides: TGTGCCAGCAGTTACTCGGCCCCGAACACTGAAGCTTTCTTT. Its translation: CASSYSAPNTEAFF. J is TRBJ1-1 and V is TRBV6-2 or TRBV6-3; D gene unclear. This CDR3 spans 14 amino acids. V was cut by 0 bases and J by 1 base, with 6 bases left in between. Germline assignment: CDR1 MNHEY and CDR2 SVGEGT.

The chain uses TRBV19 and TRBJ1-2, with a tentative D call TRBD1 (6 bases). V lost 5 bases and J 7 bases, leaving 11 bases between the germline ends. CDR3 length equals 12 residues. Germline CDR1 and CDR2: LNHDA and SQIVND (reference sequence). CDR3 region: CASSFVGAGYTF. The DNA for the CDR3 is TGTGCCAGTAGTTTCGTGGGGGCTGGCTACACCTTC.

V gene TRBV24-1 combines with J gene TRBJ1-2, with 8 bases aligning to TRBD1. The V gene's germline CDR1 is KGHDR and CDR2 SFDVKD. This CDR3 is built from 15 residues. The junction had 10 bases not matched to a gene; V was cut back by 5 bases and J by 6 bases. CDR3 sequence reads: CATSGTGIWRDGYTF. The DNA of the CDR3 is TGTGCCACCAGTGGGACAGGGATTTGGAGAGATGGCTACACCTTC.

The chain couples TRBV7-2 to TRBJ1-2; no reliable D call. Per germline, CDR1 SGHTA and CDR2 FQGNSA. Trimming removed 1 base from V and 0 bases from J, with 9 bases in between. The CDR3 spans 15 residues. CDR3 amino acids: CASSLGPGTNYGYTF. Written as DNA, the CDR3 is TGTGCCAGCAGCTTAGGTCCAGGTACTAACTATGGCTACACCTTC. The full variable domain, in which reference TRBV7-2 and TRBJ1-2 provide the parts outside the CDR3, is GAGVSQSPSNKVTEKGKDVELRCDPISGHTALYWYRQSLGQGLEFLIYFQGNSAPDKSGLPSDRFSAERTGGSVSTLTIQRTQQEDSAVYLCASSLGPGTNYGYTFGSGTRLTVV.

The chain carries TRBV6-5 and TRBJ2-6; D ambiguous. V lost 6 bases, J lost 2 bases, and 5 bases lay in between. Per germline, CDR1 MNHEY and CDR2 SVGAGI. The CDR3 consists of 13 residues. The chain's CDR3 is CASSLPGANVLTF. The CDR3 coding sequence is TGTGCCAGCAGCCTCCCTGGGGCCAACGTCCTGACTTTC.

The CDR3 reads CASSRAATNEKLFF. CDR3 in DNA: TGTGCCAGCTCACGGGCCGCAACTAATGAAAAACTGTTTTTT. The rearrangement joins TRBV18 to TRBJ1-4; D gene ambiguous. The CDR3 extends over 14 amino acids. Germline V gives CDR1 KGHSH, CDR2 LQKENI. V lost 4 bases and J lost 0, with 6 bases in between. The full variable domain, in which reference TRBV18 and TRBJ1-4 provide the parts outside the CDR3, is NAGVMQNPRHLVRRRGQEARLRCSPMKGHSHVYWYRQLPEEGLKFMVYLQKENIIDESGMPKERFSAEFPKEGPSILRIQQVVRGDSAAYFCASSRAATNEKLFFGSGTQLSVL.

The J gene is TRBJ1-5, the V gene TRBV4-3; D possibly corresponds to TRBD1 (5 bases). V was trimmed by 1 base and J by 2 bases, leaving 12 bases between them. The CDR3 consists of 16 residues. CDR1 is LGHNA and CDR2 is YSLEER in the germline V gene. This chain's CDR3 is CASSQVAGSGNQPQHF. CDR3 nucleotide sequence: TGCGCCAGCAGCCAAGTGGCAGGGAGTGGCAATCAGCCCCAGCATTTT.

V is TRBV5-6 and J is TRBJ2-3; perhaps TRBD2 as D (6 bases). Germline lookup yields CDR1 SGHDT and CDR2 YYEEEE. The germline V and J ends were trimmed by 1 base and 3 bases, with 9 bases remaining between them. This CDR3 has 14 amino acids. The CDR3 loop is CASSLTGETDTQYF. Written as DNA, the CDR3 is TGTGCCAGCAGCTTGACGGGAGAAACAGATACGCAGTATTTT.

Remarks on this clone: The sample has other DNA sequences that encode this CDR3 too. The J gene is TRBJ1-3, the V gene TRBV7-2; D remains ambiguous. The CDR3 contains 15 residues. Germline lookup yields CDR1 SGHTA and CDR2 FQGNSA. V was shortened by 2 bases and J by 0 bases, with 8 bases between the two germline ends. The CDR3 sequence: CASSLSGSSGNTIYF. As DNA, the CDR3 is TGTGCCAGCAGCTTAAGTGGCAGCTCTGGAAACACCATATATTTT.

This clone was counted only a few times. The V and J genes are TRBV25-1 and TRBJ1-5; D is undetermined. The CDR3 extends over 13 amino acids. Trimming stripped 6 bases from V and 9 bases from J, with 15 bases between. Germline-derived CDR1 and CDR2 are MGHDK and SYGVNS. The CDR3 loop is CASSALNSGPQHF. As DNA, the CDR3 is TGTGCCAGCAGCGCACTAAACTCAGGGCCCCAGCATTTT.

The CDR3 DNA reads as TGTGCCAGCAGTTTTTCGAGACACACTGAAGCTTTCTTT. Encoded protein: CASSFSRHTEAFF. The chain joins TRBV12-3 or TRBV12-4 to TRBJ1-1; D unresolved. The ends were cut back, 3 bases at V and 3 bases at J, with 8 bases in the middle. The CDR3 extends over 13 amino acids.

The chain joins TRBV18 to TRBJ1-4; D remains unclear. Trimming took off 4 bases at V and 0 bases at J, with 6 bases between the two ends. Germline CDR1 is KGHSH and CDR2 is LQKENI. This CDR3 is 14 amino acids long. CDR3 residues: CASSQNPTNEKLFF. DNA of the CDR3: TGTGCCAGCTCACAAAACCCAACTAATGAAAAACTGTTTTTT.

The chain recombines TRBV18 with TRBJ1-6, with a weak D call TRBD1 (5 bases). With 3 bases removed from V and 5 bases from J, the gap between germline ends came to 14 bases. The CDR3 is 16 residues long. Germline V CDR1 and CDR2: KGHSH, LQKENI. The CDR3 region has the DNA TGTGCCAGCTCACCCCAGCGGGGACGGGATAATTCACCCCTCCACTTT. Its translation is CASSPQRGRDNSPLHF.

The chain combines TRBV27 with TRBJ2-3, with 7 positions matching TRBD2. J lost 1 base, V lost 5 bases, and 6 bases had no gene match. Germline loops: CDR1 MNHEY, CDR2 SMNVEV (reference sequence). The CDR3 loop spans 15 amino acids. DNA for the CDR3: TGTGCCAGCAGTATTGGGGGGGTTGGCACAGATACGCAGTATTTT. Translating it yields CASSIGGVGTDTQYF.

This clone was counted a few times. V gene TRBV27 combines with J gene TRBJ1-2; the D is unclear. This CDR3 is built from 16 residues. CDR1 MNHEY and CDR2 SMNVEV come from the germline V gene (reference sequence). V shed 0 bases and J shed 2 bases, with 13 bases lying between them. The CDR3 is CASSLSIRGSNYGYTF. CDR3 nucleotide sequence: TGTGCCAGCAGTTTATCGATAAGAGGCTCGAACTATGGCTACACCTTC.

The sample holds one count of this clone. The chain joins TRBV30 to TRBJ1-5, with no clear D. The CDR3 loop spans 14 amino acids. Trimming stripped 4 bases from V and 1 base from J, with 11 bases between. Germline V gene sequence: CDR1 GTSNPN, CDR2 SVGIG (reference sequence). The CDR3 sequence: CAWTGPDSNQPQHF. For the CDR3, the DNA is TGTGCCTGGACTGGCCCTGACAGCAATCAGCCCCAGCATTTT.

The chain uses TRBV6-5 and TRBJ1-4, with 7 bases lining up with TRBD1. CDR1 MNHEY and CDR2 SVGAGI come from the germline V gene. The CDR3 consists of 15 residues. The V and J ends lost 6 bases and 4 bases, in that order; junction bases with no gene match: 8. The CDR3 is CASSYGTARNEKLFF. Here the CDR3 DNA reads TGTGCCAGCAGCTATGGGACAGCCCGTAATGAAAAACTGTTTTTT.

This clone occurred a few times. The chain uses TRBV28 and TRBJ1-5; D not resolved. Looked up from germline, CDR1 is MDHEN and CDR2 is SYDVKM. This CDR3 has 14 residues. The V end was cut by 4 bases, the J end by 10 bases, with 17 bases between. CDR3 protein: CASSSRLITIPQHF. CDR3 sequence (DNA): TGTGCCAGCAGTTCCCGTTTGATTACGATTCCCCAGCATTTT.

The chain is built from TRBV19 and TRBJ1-2; D is unresolved. CDR1 is LNHDA and CDR2 is SQIVND in the germline V gene (reference sequence). The CDR3 consists of 12 residues. Trimming shortened V by 5 bases and J by 7 bases, and 11 bases separated the two germline ends. The CDR3 sequence: CASSDGWSGYTF. CDR3 coding DNA: TGTGCCAGTAGTGATGGTTGGTCTGGCTACACCTTC.